Sequencing of this T cell receptor (beta chain) was carried out in a study of T-cell reconstitution after alpha-beta-depleted transplantation in children. Trimming took 5 bases from V and 7 from J, leaving 14 bases between them. Germline values: CDR1 MDHEN, CDR2 SYDVKM. This CDR3 spans 13 amino acids. TCRbeta library construction was performed incorporating unique molecular identifiers. TCRdb used MiXCR to reprocess the PCR reads, holding one entry per CDR3 protein. The table lists hundreds of thousands of distinct CDR3 sequences, more than 20% of them singletons. The receptor comes from a boy in the first two years of life who had a stem cell transplant for acute myeloid leukemia, so the T cells may come from the graft donor. The specimen was PBMCs, mostly from graft donor cells, collected 360 days after TCRalphabeta/CD19-depleted stem cell transplant. J is TRBJ1-2 and V is TRBV28, with D unclear. The CDR3 DNA is TGTGCCAGCAGTAACAGCCGAAAATTTGGCTACACCTTC. Translated: CASSNSRKFGYTF.